The clone carrying this TCR beta chain was picked up a small number of times. Its target is not known. These data belong to a study of T cells in Graves' hyperthyroidism and ophthalmopathy. Study results and caveats: Blood also contained most expanded thyroid clonotypes above 0.001.

The CDR3 regions of TCR beta were amplified from RNA transcripts. During a first-round RT-PCR of the TCR CDR3, the HTBI primer set was used. TCRdb reprocessed the multiplex PCR reads via MiXCR and lists one record per CDR3 protein. The repertoire consists of 130,000 to 150,000 distinct CDR3 sequences, with roughly 23% occurring once and the leading ten covering 65% to 80%. The CDR3 has 14 amino acids. The V gene's germline CDR1 is KGHSH and CDR2 LQKENI. The V and J ends lost 4 bases and 2 bases, in that order; junction bases with no gene match: 2. The rearrangement links TRBV18 to TRBJ2-7; TRBD1 matches at 10 bases. The receptor's source is a woman aged 45-60 years with Graves' hyperthyroidism that later progressed to Graves' ophthalmopathy. The sequencing sample was made of blood. The CDR3 DNA follows: TGTGCCAGCTCACAGGACAGGGGGACCTACGAGCAGTACTTC. Translation gives CASSQDRGTYEQYF.